A selection of T cell receptor beta chains follows, all from one sample in a study of regulatory T cells in long-lasting Graves disease. TCRdb redid the calling of the multiplex PCR reads with MiXCR, one entry per CDR3 protein. Here the sample spans 350,000 to 450,000 distinct CDR3 sequences, approximately 25% being singletons. The sample in question was peripheral blood mononuclear cells (PBMCs), obtained when the disease was refractory, from a patient treated with antithyroid drugs. The source of these receptors is a woman between 35 and 50 years old with Graves disease. Both conserved end residues are part of each CDR3. The D gene is left open where the match is weak. Where a row states a size, it is once, few, many or the class of an expanded clone; other rows omit it.

cdr3_aa: CASSLFAGFNSGANVLTF
cdr3_nt: TGTGCCAGCAGTTTATTCGCAGGTTTTAATTCTGGGGCCAACGTCCTGACTTTC
d_call: .
clone_size: many
v_call: TRBV28
j_call: TRBJ2-6

cdr3_aa: CASSKGGWSTDTQYF
cdr3_nt: TGTGCCAGCAGTAAAGGAGGGTGGAGCACAGATACGCAGTATTTT
d_call: .
clone_size: .
v_call: TRBV2
j_call: TRBJ2-3

cdr3_aa: CASSMNGLELFF
cdr3_nt: TGTGCCAGTAGTATGAACGGGCTCGAGCTGTTTTTT
d_call: .
clone_size: .
v_call: TRBV19
j_call: TRBJ2-2

cdr3_aa: CSARTDRPNYGYTF
cdr3_nt: TGCAGTGCTAGGACTGACAGGCCTAACTATGGCTACACCTTC
d_call: .
clone_size: .
v_call: TRBV20-1
j_call: TRBJ1-2

cdr3_aa: CSAPDIAAGASYNEQFF
cdr3_nt: TGCAGTGCTCCAGATATAGCGGCAGGAGCATCCTACAATGAGCAGTTCTTC
d_call: .
clone_size: .
v_call: TRBV20-1
j_call: TRBJ2-1

cdr3_aa: CSVIRQGASEAFF
cdr3_nt: TGCAGCGTGATACGACAGGGGGCGTCTGAAGCTTTCTTT
d_call: TRBD1
clone_size: many
v_call: TRBV29-1
j_call: TRBJ1-1

cdr3_aa: CASRSGAGANVLTF
cdr3_nt: TGTGCCAGTAGATCAGGGGCTGGGGCCAACGTCCTGACTTTC
d_call: .
clone_size: few
v_call: TRBV19
j_call: TRBJ2-6

cdr3_aa: CASREQGSAYSNQPQHF
cdr3_nt: TGTGCCAGCCGAGAACAGGGGTCGGCTTATAGCAATCAGCCCCAGCATTTT
d_call: TRBD1
clone_size: many
v_call: TRBV28
j_call: TRBJ1-5

cdr3_aa: CASSFSGRPPYEQYF
cdr3_nt: TGTGCCAGCAGTTTTAGCGGGAGACCGCCCTACGAGCAGTACTTC
d_call: TRBD2
clone_size: many
v_call: TRBV28
j_call: TRBJ2-7

cdr3_aa: CASSLSDRSYEQYF
cdr3_nt: TGTGCCAGCAGTTTATCGGACCGCTCCTACGAGCAGTACTTC
d_call: .
clone_size: many
v_call: TRBV27
j_call: TRBJ2-7

cdr3_aa: CASSPSDSRLEAFF
cdr3_nt: TGTGCCAGCTCACCATCGGACAGCAGACTTGAAGCTTTCTTT
d_call: .
clone_size: .
v_call: TRBV18
j_call: TRBJ1-1

cdr3_aa: CASSRDSWRNQPQHF
cdr3_nt: TGTGCCAGCAGCAGGGACTCCTGGCGCAATCAGCCCCAGCATTTT
d_call: .
clone_size: few
v_call: TRBV7-9
j_call: TRBJ1-5

cdr3_aa: CASSFRDRVNEQYF
cdr3_nt: TGTGCCAGCAGTTTCCGGGACAGGGTCAACGAGCAGTACTTC
d_call: TRBD1
clone_size: many
v_call: TRBV28
j_call: TRBJ2-7

cdr3_aa: CASSSLRGYTF
cdr3_nt: TGTGCCAGCAGCTCCCTCCGGGGCTACACCTTC
d_call: .
clone_size: .
v_call: TRBV11-2
j_call: TRBJ1-2

cdr3_aa: CASSQVGVYEQYF
cdr3_nt: TGTGCCAGCAGCCAAGTGGGCGTCTACGAGCAGTACTTC
d_call: .
clone_size: .
v_call: TRBV14
j_call: TRBJ2-7

cdr3_aa: CASTGTETREQYF
cdr3_nt: TGTGCCAGCACCGGGACCGAGACACGGGAGCAGTACTTC
d_call: .
clone_size: few
v_call: TRBV12-3/TRBV12-4
j_call: TRBJ2-7

cdr3_aa: CASKGAGGYDVKLFF
cdr3_nt: TGTGCCAGCAAGGGGGCAGGGGGCTACGATGTGAAACTGTTTTTT
d_call: TRBD1
clone_size: many
v_call: TRBV28
j_call: TRBJ1-4

cdr3_aa: CASSRVGREETGELFF
cdr3_nt: TGTGCCAGCAGCCGTGTGGGGCGGGAGGAGACCGGGGAGCTGTTTTTT
d_call: TRBD2
clone_size: .
v_call: TRBV7-2
j_call: TRBJ2-2

cdr3_aa: CASLQGTEKLFF
cdr3_nt: TGTGCCAGCCTGCAGGGGACTGAAAAACTGTTTTTT
d_call: .
clone_size: many
v_call: TRBV28
j_call: TRBJ1-4

cdr3_aa: CASSLLGSYNEQSF
cdr3_nt: TGTGCCAGCAGCTTACTGGGCTCCTACAATGAGCAGTCCTTC
d_call: .
clone_size: once
v_call: TRBV12-3/TRBV12-4
j_call: TRBJ2-1

cdr3_aa: CASSPRWTGSPSYNEQFF
cdr3_nt: TGTGCCAGCAGTCCCCGATGGACAGGGAGTCCCTCCTACAATGAGCAGTTCTTC
d_call: TRBD1
clone_size: many
v_call: TRBV2
j_call: TRBJ2-1

cdr3_aa: CASSLALSQPQHF
cdr3_nt: TGTGCCAGCAGCTTAGCGCTAAGTCAGCCCCAGCATTTT
d_call: .
clone_size: .
v_call: TRBV7-9
j_call: TRBJ1-5

cdr3_aa: CASSPPGTNTGELFF
cdr3_nt: TGTGCCAGCAGTCCGCCGGGAACGAACACCGGGGAGCTGTTTTTT
d_call: .
clone_size: many
v_call: TRBV3-1
j_call: TRBJ2-2

cdr3_aa: CASSYSIYSNTEAFF
cdr3_nt: TGTGCCAGCAGTTACTCGATCTATTCGAACACTGAAGCTTTCTTT
d_call: .
clone_size: many
v_call: TRBV6-5
j_call: TRBJ1-1

cdr3_aa: CASSPGGAETQYF
cdr3_nt: TGTGCCAGCAGTCCCGGGGGAGCAGAGACCCAGTACTTC
d_call: .
clone_size: many
v_call: TRBV28
j_call: TRBJ2-5

cdr3_aa: CASSFRPDYANTGELFF
cdr3_nt: TGTGCCAGCAGTTTCCGACCGGACTACGCGAACACCGGGGAGCTGTTTTTT
d_call: .
clone_size: many
v_call: TRBV12-3/TRBV12-4
j_call: TRBJ2-2

cdr3_aa: CASSPLRGEGYNEQFF
cdr3_nt: TGTGCCAGCTCACCACTGCGGGGAGAGGGCTACAATGAGCAGTTCTTC
d_call: .
clone_size: .
v_call: TRBV18
j_call: TRBJ2-1

cdr3_aa: CASSLFTDKAFF
cdr3_nt: TGTGCCAGCAGTTTGTTTACGGACAAAGCTTTCTTT
d_call: .
clone_size: many
v_call: TRBV28
j_call: TRBJ1-1